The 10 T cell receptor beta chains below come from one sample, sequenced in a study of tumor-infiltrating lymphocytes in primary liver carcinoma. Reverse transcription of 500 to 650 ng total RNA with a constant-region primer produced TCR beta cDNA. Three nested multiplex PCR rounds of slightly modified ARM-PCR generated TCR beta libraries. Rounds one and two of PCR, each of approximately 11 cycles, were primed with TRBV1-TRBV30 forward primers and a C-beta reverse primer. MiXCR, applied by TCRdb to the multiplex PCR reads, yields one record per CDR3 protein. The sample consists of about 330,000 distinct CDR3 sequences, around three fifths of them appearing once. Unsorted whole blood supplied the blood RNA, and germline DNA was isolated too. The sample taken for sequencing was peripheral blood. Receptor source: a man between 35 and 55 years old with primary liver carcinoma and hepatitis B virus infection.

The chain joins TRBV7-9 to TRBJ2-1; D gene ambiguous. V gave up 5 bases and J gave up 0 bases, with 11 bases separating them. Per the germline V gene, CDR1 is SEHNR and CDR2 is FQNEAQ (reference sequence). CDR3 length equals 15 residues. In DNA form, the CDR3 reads TGTGCCAGCAGCATGTTAAGGAGCTCCTACAATGAGCAGTTCTTC. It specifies CASSMLRSSYNEQFF.

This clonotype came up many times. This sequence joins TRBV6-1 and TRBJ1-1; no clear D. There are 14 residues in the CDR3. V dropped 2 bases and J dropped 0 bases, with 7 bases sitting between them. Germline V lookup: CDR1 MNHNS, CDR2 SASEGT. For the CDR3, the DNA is TGTGCCAGCAGTGAAAAGGGAATGAACACTGAAGCTTTCTTT. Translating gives CASSEKGMNTEAFF.

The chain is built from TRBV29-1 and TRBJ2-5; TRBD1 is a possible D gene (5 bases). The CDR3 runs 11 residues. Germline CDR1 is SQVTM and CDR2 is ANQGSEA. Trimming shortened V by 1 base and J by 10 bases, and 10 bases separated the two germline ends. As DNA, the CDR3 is TGCAGCGTTGAAGCGGCAGGACACCAGTACTTC. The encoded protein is CSVEAAGHQYF.

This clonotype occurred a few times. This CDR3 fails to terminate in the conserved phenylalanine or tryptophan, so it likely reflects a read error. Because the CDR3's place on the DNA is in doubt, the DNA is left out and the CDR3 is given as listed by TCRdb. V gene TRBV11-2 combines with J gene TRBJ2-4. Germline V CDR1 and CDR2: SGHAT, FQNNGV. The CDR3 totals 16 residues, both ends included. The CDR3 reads CASSLAVELAKNIQHL.

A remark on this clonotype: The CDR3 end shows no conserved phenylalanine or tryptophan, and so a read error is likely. The CDR3 coding sequence is TGTGCCAGCAGCAACAACGGGGGGGGTTGGGAGACCCAGTACCTC. Protein product: CASSNNGGGWETQYL. The chain carries TRBV11-2 and TRBJ2-5; 8 bases fit TRBD2. Trimming at V came to 5 bases and at J to 5 bases, leaving 10 bases not matched to a gene. Germline values: CDR1 SGHAT, CDR2 FQNNGV. The CDR3 covers 15 residues.

Here the CDR3 DNA reads TGTGCCAGCAGCTTAGTGCCCACAACTAATGAAAAACTGTTTTTT. This encodes CASSLVPTTNEKLFF. The chain couples TRBV11-2 to TRBJ1-4; D is uncertain. The length of the CDR3 is 15 residues. V dropped 1 base and J dropped 0 bases, with 6 bases sitting between them. Germline V gene sequence: CDR1 SGHAT, CDR2 FQNNGV.

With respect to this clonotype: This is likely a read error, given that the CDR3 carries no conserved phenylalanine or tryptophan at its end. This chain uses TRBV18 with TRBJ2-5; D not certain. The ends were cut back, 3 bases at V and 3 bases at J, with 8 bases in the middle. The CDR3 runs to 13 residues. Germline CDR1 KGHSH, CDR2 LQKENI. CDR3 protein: CASSPTQEETQYS. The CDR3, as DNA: TGTGCCAGCTCACCTACCCAGGAAGAGACCCAGTACTCC.

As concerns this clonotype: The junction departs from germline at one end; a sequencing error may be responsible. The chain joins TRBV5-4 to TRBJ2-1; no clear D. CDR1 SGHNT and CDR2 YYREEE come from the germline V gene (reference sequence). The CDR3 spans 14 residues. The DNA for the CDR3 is TGTGCCAGCAGCTTGGCCGGGCTATGGAGTGAGCTGTTCTTC. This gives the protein CASSLAGLWSELFF. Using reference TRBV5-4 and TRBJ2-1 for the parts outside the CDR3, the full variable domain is ETGVTQSPTHLIKTRGQQVTLRCSSQSGHNTVSWYQQALGQGPQFIFQYYREEENGRGNFPPRFSGLQFPNYSSELNVNALELDDSALYLCASSLAGLWSELFFGPGTRLTVL.

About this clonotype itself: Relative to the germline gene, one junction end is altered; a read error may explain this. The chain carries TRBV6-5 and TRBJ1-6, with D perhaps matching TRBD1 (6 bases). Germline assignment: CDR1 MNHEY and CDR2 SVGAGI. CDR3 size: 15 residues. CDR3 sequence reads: CARSYTAGDNSPLHF. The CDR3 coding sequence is TGTGCCAGGAGTTACACGGCAGGGGATAATTCACCCCTCCACTTT.

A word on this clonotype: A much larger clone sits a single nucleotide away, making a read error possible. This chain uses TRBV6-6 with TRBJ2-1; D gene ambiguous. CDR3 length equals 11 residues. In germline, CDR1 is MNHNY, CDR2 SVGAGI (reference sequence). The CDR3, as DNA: TGTGCCAGCAGTTACCAGGATGAGCGGTTCTTC. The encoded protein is CASSYQDERFF.